These 20 T cell receptor beta chains originate from one sample sequenced in a study of cytomegalovirus exposure and HLA in healthy donors. Amplification used 60 Vbeta primers and 13 Jbeta primers. Clones were sequenced by immunoSEQ multiplex PCR, and TCRdb holds only the in-frame ones, with some missing. There are some 91,000 clones in the sample; around nine tenths occur only once, and around a tenth lies in the top ten. The source material was PBMCs. Source of these receptors: a man in his thirties or forties in good health and CMV-seropositive.

This chain joins TRBV28 and TRBJ2-7; a possible D gene is TRBD1 (5 bases). The CDR3 covers 13 residues. The V gene lost 5 bases and the J gene lost 7 bases, with 15 bases spanning the gap. CDR1 and CDR2 (germline): MDHEN, SYDVKM. The CDR3 bases are TGTGCCAGCAGTCCCGCCCTCCCAGGGGAGCAGTACTTC. Its protein is CASSPALPGEQYF.

This sequence joins TRBV5-5 and TRBJ1-2; 8 nucleotides line up with TRBD1. Germline CDR1 reads SGHKS; CDR2 reads YYEKEE (reference sequence). Trimming at V came to 4 bases and at J to 0 bases, leaving 5 bases not matched to a gene. The CDR3 sequence is 15 residues long. CDR3 nucleotide sequence: TGTGCCAGCAGCCAGGGGACAGGTCCTAACTATGGCTACACCTTC. As protein: CASSQGTGPNYGYTF.

Points on this clone: Mismatch with germline at one junction end may stem from a read error. The chain carries TRBV7-9 and TRBJ2-7, with 8 positions matching TRBD1. This CDR3 has 16 amino acids. Germline-derived CDR1 and CDR2 are SEHNR and FQNEAQ (reference sequence). CDR3 sequence reads: CAGSPRGGTGSYEQYF. Written as DNA, the CDR3 is TGTGCCGGCAGCCCCCGGGGTGGGACAGGCTCCTACGAGCAGTACTTC.

V is TRBV27 and J is TRBJ2-7, with TRBD2 as a possible D gene (5 bases). The V end was cut by 3 bases, the J end by 6 bases, with 12 bases between. The length of the CDR3 is 13 residues. The V gene's germline CDR1 is MNHEY and CDR2 SMNVEV (reference sequence). In DNA form, the CDR3 reads TGTGCCAGCAGTTTCGGTGGGAGTACCGAGCAGTACTTC. Translating it yields CASSFGGSTEQYF.

V gene TRBV7-8 combines with J gene TRBJ1-2; a possible D gene is TRBD1 (6 bases). The CDR3 length is 14 residues. Germline CDR1 SGHVS, CDR2 FQNEAQ. V was clipped by 8 bases and J by 3 bases, with 16 bases between them. The CDR3: CASGDGGPYYGYTF. CDR3 in DNA: TGTGCCAGCGGCGATGGGGGCCCCTACTATGGCTACACCTTC. The full variable domain, completed using reference TRBV7-8 and TRBJ1-2, is GAGVSQSPRYKVAKRGQDVALRCDPISGHVSLFWYQQALGQGPEFLTYFQNEAQLDKSGLPSDRFFAERPEGSVSTLKIQRTQQEDSAVYLCASGDGGPYYGYTFGSGTRLTVV.

This chain connects TRBV10-2 to TRBJ2-1; 9 bases map to TRBD1. CDR3 length: 16 residues. Looked up from germline, CDR1 is WSHSY and CDR2 is SAAADI. The J segment lost 6 bases and the V segment lost 11 bases, leaving 17 bases of the junction unmatched. This CDR3 reads CAGTLEGGQGFNEQFF. As DNA, the CDR3 is TGCGCCGGCACCCTAGAAGGGGGACAGGGTTTCAATGAGCAGTTCTTC.

This clone was picked up one time. The chain couples TRBV27 to TRBJ2-3; 12 nucleotides match TRBD2. The V and J ends lost 2 bases and 5 bases, in that order; junction bases with no gene match: 11. Germline V gives CDR1 MNHEY, CDR2 SMNVEV (reference sequence). The CDR3 spans 18 residues. The CDR3 loop reads CASSLPSTSGRPEDTQYF. CDR3 in DNA: TGTGCCAGCAGTTTACCCTCAACTAGCGGGAGGCCTGAAGATACGCAGTATTTT.

The chain couples TRBV5-1 to TRBJ2-5; no definite D call. The V end was cut by 1 base, the J end by 0 bases, with 10 bases between. Per germline, CDR1 SGHRS and CDR2 YFSETQ. The CDR3 consists of 15 residues. CDR3 residues: CASSLTLPYQETQYF. The CDR3 nucleotides are TGCGCCAGCAGCTTGACTCTACCGTACCAAGAGACCCAGTACTTC.

The chain couples TRBV27 to TRBJ2-3; TRBD2 might be the D (6 bases). Looked up from germline, CDR1 is MNHEY and CDR2 is SMNVEV (reference sequence). V was trimmed by 7 bases and J by 2 bases, leaving 22 bases between them. CDR3 length equals 17 residues. CDR3 region: CASMELALGGITDTQYF. CDR3 bases: TGTGCCAGCATGGAACTGGCTTTGGGGGGAATCACAGATACGCAGTATTTT.

The rearrangement joins TRBV2 to TRBJ1-6; possibly TRBD1 for D (6 bases). Germline values: CDR1 SNHLY, CDR2 FYNNEI. The CDR3 contains 13 residues. Between the trimmed V and J ends, which lost 11 bases and 4 bases, there was a span of 12 bases. DNA of the CDR3: TGTGCCGGAGAAGGGACATATAATTCACCCCTCCACTTT. This encodes CAGEGTYNSPLHF.

This chain connects TRBV27 to TRBJ2-1, with D perhaps matching TRBD1 (6 bases). CDR3 length equals 15 residues. Per the germline V gene, CDR1 is MNHEY and CDR2 is SMNVEV (reference sequence). V was trimmed by 5 bases and J by 4 bases, leaving 15 bases between them. CDR3 protein: CASSPTSTGYNEQFF. The CDR3 DNA is TGTGCCAGCAGTCCCACCTCTACAGGGTACAATGAGCAGTTCTTC.

The CDR3 nucleotides are TGCGCCAGCAGTGAGTCTCGCGGGAGGGGAACCAATGAGCAGTTCTTC. As protein: CASSESRGRGTNEQFF. The rearrangement joins TRBV10-1 to TRBJ2-1; 9 nucleotides agree with TRBD2. Trimming cost V 0 bases and J 6 bases; bases outside gene matches: 6. Germline V lookup: CDR1 WNHNN, CDR2 SYGVQD (reference sequence). The CDR3 length is 16 residues.

The J gene is TRBJ1-3, the V gene TRBV10-1; perhaps TRBD1 as D (5 bases). Between the trimmed V and J ends, which lost 3 bases and 1 base, there was a span of 16 bases. CDR1 and CDR2 from the germline V gene are WNHNN and SYGVQD (reference sequence). The CDR3 covers 17 residues. CDR3 nucleotide sequence: TGCGCCAGCAGTGAAGGAAGGGGTCGGAGATCTGGAAACACCATATATTTT. This translates into CASSEGRGRRSGNTIYF.

This clone has a single count. The J gene is TRBJ1-1, the V gene TRBV7-9, with TRBD1 identical over 8 bases. The CDR3 loop spans 14 amino acids. CDR1 SEHNR and CDR2 FQNEAQ come from the germline V gene (reference sequence). V shed 4 bases and J 0 bases; nucleotides not matched to a gene: 1. The CDR3 region is CASSSTGVNTEAFF. The CDR3 region has the DNA TGTGCCAGCAGCTCGACAGGGGTGAACACTGAAGCTTTCTTT.

The chain recombines TRBV19 with TRBJ2-3, with a weak D call TRBD1 (6 bases). This CDR3 is built from 13 residues. V was shortened by 10 bases and J by 0 bases, with 11 bases between the two germline ends. CDR1 is LNHDA and CDR2 is SQIVND in the germline V gene (reference sequence). CDR3 in DNA: TGTGCCACCGCGGACAGAAGCACAGATACGCAGTATTTT. Protein product: CATADRSTDTQYF.

The rearrangement links TRBV19 to TRBJ2-1, with D tentatively TRBD1 (6 bases). Germline V gene sequence: CDR1 LNHDA, CDR2 SQIVND (reference sequence). The V gene lost 6 bases and the J gene lost 8 bases, with 14 bases spanning the gap. The CDR3 is 13 residues long. The CDR3 protein is CASRGASIDEQFF. CDR3 nucleotides: TGTGCCAGTAGGGGGGCGAGCATCGATGAGCAGTTCTTC.

The V gene is TRBV30, the J gene TRBJ2-7; 7 bases are shared with TRBD1. This CDR3 has 14 residues. The junction had 4 bases not matched to a gene; V was cut back by 2 bases and J by 0 bases. CDR1 and CDR2 from the germline V gene are GTSNPN and SVGIG (reference sequence). The CDR3 DNA sequence: TGTGCCTGGAGTAGGGACAGTAGCTCCTACGAGCAGTACTTC. This encodes CAWSRDSSSYEQYF. The full variable domain, its missing parts supplied by reference TRBV30 and TRBJ2-7, is SQTIHQWPATLVQPVGSPLSLECTVEGTSNPNLYWYRQAAGRGLQLLFYSVGIGQISSEVPQNLSASRPQDRQFILSSKKLLLSDSGFYLCAWSRDSSSYEQYFGPGTRLTVT.

This sequence joins TRBV27 and TRBJ2-1; D is ambiguous. Trimming cost V 0 bases and J 6 bases, with 15 bases left between them. Germline loops: CDR1 MNHEY, CDR2 SMNVEV (reference sequence). CDR3 length: 16 amino acids. The CDR3, as DNA: TGTGCCAGCAGTTTATCGTACGGCAGGCGAGCCAATGAGCAGTTCTTC. It specifies CASSLSYGRRANEQFF.

The genes are TRBV10-3 and TRBJ1-5; 9 positions agree with TRBD1. The V gene end was trimmed by 7 bases and the J gene end by 6 bases; junction bases not matched to a gene: 4. This CDR3 has 13 amino acids. The V gene's germline CDR1 is ENHRY and CDR2 SYGVKD. For the CDR3, the DNA is TGTGCCATCACTCCGGGACAGGGTCAGCCCCAGCATTTT. Amino acid sequence: CAITPGQGQPQHF.

V usage is TRBV5-6 and J usage is TRBJ2-6; no clear D. The CDR3 runs 16 residues. CDR1 SGHDT and CDR2 YYEEEE come from the germline V gene. V lost 0 bases and J lost 4, with 11 bases in between. CDR3 in amino acids: CASSLAPGIGANVLTF. The CDR3 DNA reads TGTGCCAGCAGCTTGGCCCCAGGTATCGGGGCCAACGTCCTGACTTTC.